These 25 T cell receptor beta chains were all obtained from the same sample, sequenced in a study of cytomegalovirus exposure and HLA in healthy donors. A multiplex PCR was run with 60 Vbeta primers and 13 Jbeta primers. Only in-frame clones appear in the TCRdb table, and some are missing; sequencing was by immunoSEQ multiplex PCR. Found here are 75,000 to 90,000 clones, 70% to 85% of them singletons; the top ten hold 10% to 15%. Sample: PBMCs. These receptors came from a human donor in good health.

V usage is TRBV6-5 and J usage is TRBJ1-2, with D tentatively TRBD1 (5 bases). CDR3 length equals 14 residues. Germline V gene lookup returns CDR1 MNHEY and CDR2 SVGAGI. Trimming took 5 bases from V and 3 from J, leaving 13 bases between them. This chain's CDR3 is CASSTTRDDYGYTF. As DNA, the CDR3 is TGTGCCAGCAGTACCACGCGGGACGACTATGGCTACACCTTC.

J is TRBJ2-3 and V is TRBV5-1, with 9 bases identical to TRBD1. V shed 3 bases and J 0 bases; nucleotides not matched to a gene: 5. Germline V gene data show CDR1 as SGHRS and CDR2 as YFSETQ. This CDR3 has 16 amino acids. CDR3 DNA: TGCGCCAGCAGCTACCGGGACAGGGTTAGCACAGATACGCAGTATTTT. Its protein product is CASSYRDRVSTDTQYF.

This clone was counted between two and nine times. The chain couples TRBV5-1 to TRBJ2-7; 10 nucleotides line up with TRBD2. The CDR3 loop spans 16 amino acids. Unmatched junction bases numbered 13, after V lost 4 bases and J lost 6 bases. Per the germline V gene, CDR1 is SGHRS and CDR2 is YFSETQ. This CDR3 is CASSPTPAGGPVEQYF. CDR3 sequence (DNA): TGCGCCAGCAGCCCGACCCCAGCGGGGGGGCCTGTCGAGCAGTACTTC.

The V and J genes are TRBV7-9 and TRBJ2-1; 12 bases are a match to TRBD2. The junction had 5 bases not matched to a gene; V was cut back by 5 bases and J by 6 bases. This CDR3 has 15 residues. Per the germline V gene, CDR1 is SEHNR and CDR2 is FQNEAQ (reference sequence). The CDR3, as DNA: TGTGCCAGCAGCACAGAGACTAGCGGGGGCAATGAGCAGTTCTTC. Translating it yields CASSTETSGGNEQFF.

The V and J genes are TRBV5-4 and TRBJ1-2; 8 positions agree with TRBD1. Germline values: CDR1 SGHNT, CDR2 YYREEE (reference sequence). Trimming cost V 0 bases and J 4 bases; bases outside gene matches: 8. The CDR3 consists of 16 residues. CDR3 amino acids: CASSLAPGQGLYGYTF. The CDR3, as DNA: TGTGCCAGCAGCTTGGCCCCTGGACAGGGCCTCTATGGCTACACCTTC.

V is TRBV30 and J is TRBJ2-7; TRBD1 is a possible D gene (5 bases). Trimming removed 3 bases at V and 7 bases at J, with 16 bases between. Germline V gives CDR1 GTSNPN, CDR2 SVGIG (reference sequence). The CDR3 consists of 13 residues. CDR3 sequence: CAWRGPWVGEQYF. CDR3 sequence (DNA): TGTGCCTGGAGGGGGCCTTGGGTCGGAGAGCAGTACTTC.

This clone was observed a handful of times. This chain uses TRBV6-5 with TRBJ2-5; maybe TRBD2 (6 bases). V was clipped by 6 bases and J by 5 bases, with 10 bases between them. Germline CDR1 and CDR2: MNHEY and SVGAGI. This CDR3 is 12 amino acids long. CDR3: CASRGGRETQYF. DNA of the CDR3: TGTGCCAGCAGGGGAGGACGGGAGACCCAGTACTTC.

The chain is built from TRBV19 and TRBJ1-5; 7 bases are a match to TRBD1. Germline values: CDR1 LNHDA, CDR2 SQIVND (reference sequence). This CDR3 comprises 13 residues. V gave up 4 bases and J gave up 4 bases; unmatched junction bases: 1. The CDR3 nucleotides read TGTGCCAGTAGTAAGGGGGCTAATCAGCCCCAGCATTTT. The encoded protein is CASSKGANQPQHF. Filled out from reference TRBV19 and TRBJ1-5, the complete variable domain reads DGGITQSPKYLFRKEGQNVTLSCEQNLNHDAMYWYRQDPGQGLRLIYYSQIVNDFQKGDIAEGYSVSREKKESFPLTVTSAQKNPTAFYLCASSKGANQPQHFGDGTRLSIL.

The chain employs TRBV2 and TRBJ2-3, with D perhaps matching TRBD1 (5 bases). Trimming removed 8 bases from V and 3 bases from J, with 12 bases in between. Germline values: CDR1 SNHLY, CDR2 FYNNEI. This CDR3 is built from 13 residues. CDR3 region: CASRRQRTDTQYF. DNA of the CDR3: TGTGCCAGCCGGCGACAGCGAACAGATACGCAGTATTTT.

This chain links TRBV9 with TRBJ1-6; D not resolved. V lost 4 bases and J lost 1, with 9 bases in between. CDR3 length equals 15 residues. Germline V gives CDR1 SGDLS, CDR2 YYNGEE. CDR3 DNA sequence: TGTGCCAGCAGCACGGGTTCATCCTATAATTCACCCCTCCACTTT. This codes for CASSTGSSYNSPLHF.

The table lists this clone with a few counts. V gene TRBV5-5 combines with J gene TRBJ1-1, with D perhaps matching TRBD1 (6 bases). Trimming cost V 5 bases and J 5 bases, with 19 bases left between them. The germline CDR1 and CDR2 sequences are SGHKS and YYEKEE (reference sequence). The CDR3 is 15 residues long. CDR3: CASSWSTTGTTEAFF. The CDR3 DNA follows: TGTGCCAGCAGTTGGTCCACAACTGGGACAACTGAAGCTTTCTTT.

The genes are TRBV6-6 and TRBJ1-4; D perhaps matches TRBD1 (5 bases). Looked up from germline, CDR1 is MNHNY and CDR2 is SVGAGI (reference sequence). The CDR3 has 14 amino acids. Deletions cut 6 bases from V and 2 bases from J, with 10 bases between. The CDR3 DNA is TGTGCCAGCAGCGCAGGGCCCACTAATGAAAAACTGTTTTTT. Its protein product is CASSAGPTNEKLFF.

This clone was observed a few times. The junction departs from the called germline gene at one end, perhaps through a read error. V usage is TRBV13 and J usage is TRBJ1-5, with 7 bases fitting TRBD1. The CDR3 sequence is 17 residues long. CDR1 and CDR2 from the germline V gene are PRHDT and FYEKMQ (reference sequence). CDR3 nucleotide sequence: TGTGCCAGCAGCTCCCGCACAGGGGCACTGACCAATCAGCCCCAGAATTTT. It encodes CASSSRTGALTNQPQNF.

The CDR3: CASSIWQGTSYGYTF. The CDR3, as DNA: TGTGCCAGTAGTATTTGGCAGGGGACGTCCTATGGCTACACCTTC. V usage is TRBV19 and J usage is TRBJ1-2, with D perhaps TRBD1 (6 bases). Per germline, CDR1 LNHDA and CDR2 SQIVND (reference sequence). The CDR3 has 15 amino acids. Trimming took 3 bases from V and 4 from J, leaving 15 bases between them.

Concerning this clone: At one boundary the junction diverges from the germline segment, which might be a read error. The rearrangement uses TRBV27 and TRBJ1-5; possibly TRBD1 for D (6 bases). The CDR3 consists of 14 residues. From germline, CDR1 is MNHEY and CDR2 SMNVEV (reference sequence). The CDR3 DNA sequence: TGTGCCAGCCGGGAAGTGGGGGCCAATCAGCCCCAGAATTTT. It is translated as CASREVGANQPQNF.

The CDR3 reads CASSPETGSGYTF. DNA of the CDR3: TGTGCCAGCTCACCAGAGACAGGGAGTGGCTACACCTTC. The chain links TRBV18 to TRBJ1-2; 7 positions agree with TRBD1. This CDR3 has 13 amino acids. Trimming removed 2 bases from V and 7 bases from J; junction bases left unmatched: 4. Looked up from germline, CDR1 is KGHSH and CDR2 is LQKENI.

The chain uses TRBV7-6 and TRBJ2-7; D is perhaps TRBD2 (6 bases). The V gene's germline CDR1 is SGHVS and CDR2 FNYEAQ. The CDR3 runs 15 residues. V was clipped by 1 base and J by 7 bases, with 17 bases between them. The CDR3 protein is CASSLGSGGVEEQYF. The CDR3 nucleotides read TGTGCCAGCAGCTTAGGTAGCGGAGGGGTTGAAGAGCAGTACTTC.

The rearrangement links TRBV7-2 to TRBJ1-4; D gene unclear. The ends were cut back, 8 bases at V and 0 bases at J, with 16 bases in the middle. The germline gives CDR1 SGHTA, CDR2 FQGNSA. The CDR3 covers 16 residues. The DNA for the CDR3 is TGTGCCAGCGTAGCCAGCTATTCGTCAACTAATGAAAAACTGTTTTTT. This gives the protein CASVASYSSTNEKLFF.

This clone was recorded once. The V call is TRBV7-6, the J call TRBJ2-5; D is perhaps TRBD2 (5 bases). Germline V gene data show CDR1 as SGHVS and CDR2 as FNYEAQ. The V and J ends lost 2 bases and 5 bases respectively, with 12 bases between them. The CDR3 spans 14 residues. In DNA, the CDR3 is TGTGCCAGCAGCTTATGGGAGTTCCGGGAGACCCAGTACTTC. Amino acids: CASSLWEFRETQYF.

The chain is built from TRBV19 and TRBJ2-3; possibly TRBD2 for D (7 bases). The CDR3 runs 15 residues. The germline gives CDR1 LNHDA, CDR2 SQIVND (reference sequence). Trimming shortened V by 9 bases and J by 0 bases, and 16 bases separated the two germline ends. DNA for the CDR3: TGTGCCAGCGGGGGGCCGGGGGGCAGCACAGATACGCAGTATTTT. Its translation is CASGGPGGSTDTQYF.

This CDR3 is CASSLAGAGGPQETQYF. Here the CDR3 DNA reads TGCGCCAGCAGCTTGGCCGGAGCGGGGGGCCCCCAAGAGACCCAGTACTTC. The gene calls are TRBV5-1 and TRBJ2-5; TRBD2 agrees at 9 bases. The junction had 7 bases not matched to a gene; V was cut back by 0 bases and J by 1 base. The CDR3 covers 17 residues. CDR1 and CDR2 (germline): SGHRS, YFSETQ. Combining the CDR3 with reference TRBV5-1 and TRBJ2-5 gives the whole variable domain KAGVTQTPRYLIKTRGQQVTLSCSPISGHRSVSWYQQTPGQGLQFLFEYFSETQRNKGNFPGRFSGRQFSNSRSEMNVSTLELGDSALYLCASSLAGAGGPQETQYFGPGTRLLVL.

The genes are TRBV6-1 and TRBJ2-5, with 8 bases that match TRBD1. From germline, CDR1 is MNHNS and CDR2 SASEGT. Trimming removed 5 bases from V and 13 bases from J; junction bases left unmatched: 15. This CDR3 comprises 14 residues. CDR3 sequence (DNA): TGTGCCAGCAGTTTTAGCACCGGACAGGGACAACCGTACTTC. It specifies CASSFSTGQGQPYF.

This clone has only one observation. The chain has TRBV19 and TRBJ1-5, with D possibly TRBD1 on 5 matching bases. The germline CDR1 and CDR2 sequences are LNHDA and SQIVND (reference sequence). The germline V and J ends were trimmed by 2 bases and 3 bases, with 11 bases remaining between them. The CDR3 loop spans 15 amino acids. CDR3 sequence: CASSILGQDNQPQHF. The CDR3 region has the DNA TGTGCCAGTAGTATATTGGGGCAGGACAATCAGCCCCAGCATTTT.

This clone was seen only a few times. V gene TRBV18 combines with J gene TRBJ2-1, with D possibly matching TRBD2 (7 bases). Between the trimmed V and J ends, which lost 3 bases and 2 bases, there was a span of 14 bases. This CDR3 has 16 residues. The germline gives CDR1 KGHSH, CDR2 LQKENI. The CDR3, as DNA: TGTGCCAGCTCACCCCCCGGGGGGCCTACCTACAATGAGCAGTTCTTC. Its translation is CASSPPGGPTYNEQFF.

J is TRBJ1-3 and V is TRBV6-1; weak D call: TRBD1 (6 bases). V lost 5 bases, J lost 4 bases, and 15 bases lay in between. The CDR3 is made up of 15 amino acids. Germline CDR1 MNHNS, CDR2 SASEGT. Here the CDR3 reads CASSPRGSSGNTIYF. The CDR3 DNA reads TGTGCCAGCAGTCCGAGGGGGAGCTCAGGAAACACCATATATTTT.